A single sample gave rise to the 26 T cell receptor beta chains below, sequenced in a study of shared clonotypes between healthy human individuals. Data came from immunoSEQ multiplex PCR; TCRdb stores just in-frame clones and leaves some out. There are 2 million to 3 million clones in the sample; approximately 93% occur only once, and 0.36% lies in the top ten. Sequenced material: naive CD4+ T cells from PBMCs. Subset meaning: CD45RA+ positively selected. The source is a man between 18 and 35 years old in good health. Some clones in this sample may be carry-over from other donors' samples.

Here the CDR3 reads CATTTGGSTGELFF. DNA of the CDR3: TGTGCCACTACAACAGGGGGTAGCACCGGGGAGCTGTTTTTT. The gene calls are TRBV28 and TRBJ2-2, with 8 positions matching TRBD1. The CDR3 consists of 14 residues. V gave up 10 bases and J gave up 4 bases; unmatched junction bases: 8. CDR1 MDHEN and CDR2 SYDVKM come from the germline V gene.

V gene TRBV5-1 combines with J gene TRBJ2-1, with D uncertain. The germline V gene has CDR1 SGHRS and CDR2 YFSETQ. V dropped 0 bases and J dropped 2 bases, with 9 bases sitting between them. The CDR3 covers 15 residues. CDR3 in DNA: TGCGCCAGCAGCTTGGTGGCGGACCCCTACAATGAGCAGTTCTTC. This gives the protein CASSLVADPYNEQFF.

The J gene is TRBJ2-3, the V gene TRBV5-8, with a weak D call TRBD2 (6 bases). Trimming took 4 bases from V and 6 from J, leaving 12 bases between them. CDR3 length: 13 amino acids. The V gene's germline CDR1 is SGHTS and CDR2 YDEGEE. This CDR3 reads CASSSGRGDTQYF. The CDR3 DNA sequence: TGTGCCAGCAGCAGCGGACGGGGGGATACGCAGTATTTT.

The chain combines TRBV28 with TRBJ2-5; D remains ambiguous. The ends were cut back, 2 bases at V and 7 bases at J, with 5 bases in the middle. CDR1 and CDR2 from the germline V gene are MDHEN and SYDVKM. This CDR3 has 11 amino acids. CDR3 in amino acids: CASSLSGTQYF. The CDR3, as DNA: TGTGCCAGCAGTTTAAGTGGGACCCAGTACTTC.

The V and J genes are TRBV6-6 and TRBJ2-1; TRBD2 aligns across 10 bases. Germline assignment: CDR1 MNHNY and CDR2 SVGAGI (reference sequence). With 6 bases clipped from V and 2 bases from J, the junction kept 4 bases outside the gene matches. The CDR3 sequence is 15 residues long. The CDR3 protein is CASRTGLAAYNEQFF. The CDR3 DNA is TGTGCCAGCAGGACTGGACTAGCGGCCTACAATGAGCAGTTCTTC.

J is TRBJ2-2 and V is TRBV2, with 12 positions matching TRBD1. The J segment lost 6 bases and the V segment lost 7 bases, leaving 3 bases of the junction unmatched. In germline, CDR1 is SNHLY, CDR2 FYNNEI. CDR3 length: 14 amino acids. CDR3: CASKRDRGPGELFF. The CDR3 DNA is TGTGCCAGCAAAAGGGACAGGGGGCCCGGGGAGCTGTTTTTT.

This clone was recorded only once. The chain employs TRBV11-2 and TRBJ2-7; TRBD2 aligns across 8 bases. Germline V gives CDR1 SGHAT, CDR2 FQNNGV. V shed 0 bases and J 2 bases; nucleotides not matched to a gene: 6. The CDR3 length is 16 residues. Here the CDR3 DNA reads TGTGCCAGCAGCTTAGATATATTAGCGGGAACCTACGAGCAGTACTTC. Protein product: CASSLDILAGTYEQYF.

This clone has only one observation. This chain uses TRBV7-9 with TRBJ2-1; TRBD2 aligns across 11 bases. V trimming: 7 bases; J trimming: 9 bases; junction bases outside the gene matches: 8. Germline CDR1 is SEHNR and CDR2 is FQNEAQ (reference sequence). This CDR3 has 14 residues. CDR3 bases: TGTGCCAGCAAAGGGACTAGCGGCGCCCCTGAGCAGTTCTTC. The encoded protein is CASKGTSGAPEQFF. Based on the CDR3 plus reference TRBV7-9 and TRBJ2-1, the full variable domain is DTGVSQNPRHKITKRGQNVTFRCDPISEHNRLYWYRQTLGQGPEFLTYFQNEAQLEKSRLLSDRFSAERPKGSFSTLEIQRTEQGDSAMYLCASKGTSGAPEQFFGPGTRLTVL.

The chain links TRBV5-8 to TRBJ2-1, with D unclear. The CDR3 contains 15 residues. V was pared by 6 bases and J by 0 bases, with 13 bases between. Germline values: CDR1 SGHTS, CDR2 YDEGEE. This CDR3 is CASTPFGSSYNEQFF. The CDR3 coding sequence is TGTGCCAGCACCCCCTTCGGGTCCTCCTACAATGAGCAGTTCTTC. Full variable domain (missing parts from reference TRBV5-8 and TRBJ2-1): EAGVTQSPTHLIKTRGQQATLRCSPISGHTSVYWYQQALGLGLQFLLWYDEGEERNRGNFPPRFSGRQFPNYSSELNVNALELEDSALYLCASTPFGSSYNEQFFGPGTRLTVL.

The chain recombines TRBV2 with TRBJ2-1, with a tentative D call TRBD2 (5 bases). Trimming took off 9 bases at V and 6 bases at J, with 9 bases between the two ends. Germline values: CDR1 SNHLY, CDR2 FYNNEI. The CDR3 totals 11 residues. DNA of the CDR3: TGTGCCAGTCGCCGGGGCAATGAGCAGTTCTTC. Protein product: CASRRGNEQFF.

The chain combines TRBV28 with TRBJ2-5; 10 bases map to TRBD2. V lost 5 bases and J lost 4; bases outside the gene matches: 4. The length of the CDR3 is 14 residues. Germline V gene data show CDR1 as MDHEN and CDR2 as SYDVKM. The CDR3 spells CASSEAGGSETQYF. The CDR3 coding sequence is TGTGCCAGCAGTGAAGCGGGAGGGTCAGAGACCCAGTACTTC.

The chain uses TRBV5-1 and TRBJ1-3; the D is unclear. Germline lookup yields CDR1 SGHRS and CDR2 YFSETQ. V gave up 0 bases and J gave up 1 base, with 14 bases separating them. The CDR3 has 17 residues. CDR3 bases: TGCGCCAGCAGCTTGGATGGGTGGACGGGGTCTGGAAACACCATATATTTT. It yields the protein CASSLDGWTGSGNTIYF. The full variable domain, rest sourced from reference TRBV5-1 and TRBJ1-3, is KAGVTQTPRYLIKTRGQQVTLSCSPISGHRSVSWYQQTPGQGLQFLFEYFSETQRNKGNFPGRFSGRQFSNSRSEMNVSTLELGDSALYLCASSLDGWTGSGNTIYFGEGSWLTVV.

The chain carries TRBV7-2 and TRBJ2-2; D gene unclear. Between the trimmed V and J ends, which lost 2 bases and 0 bases, there was a span of 7 bases. From germline, CDR1 is SGHTA and CDR2 FQGNSA. The CDR3 runs 15 residues. The CDR3 DNA reads as TGTGCCAGCAGCTTACGCAGGCCGAACACCGGGGAGCTGTTTTTT. Translation gives CASSLRRPNTGELFF.

This clone was observed a handful of times. V gene TRBV5-1 combines with J gene TRBJ1-1; 7 nucleotides agree with TRBD1. The length of the CDR3 is 14 residues. Germline V gene sequence: CDR1 SGHRS, CDR2 YFSETQ. J was trimmed by 5 bases and V by 5 bases; bases with no gene match: 9. CDR3 in amino acids: CASSGWDRGTEAFF. CDR3 nucleotides: TGCGCCAGCAGTGGGTGGGACAGAGGAACTGAAGCTTTCTTT.

The genes are TRBV7-6 and TRBJ1-3; TRBD1 aligns across 12 bases. CDR3 size: 15 residues. V was pared by 5 bases and J by 4 bases, with 3 bases of the junction left unmatched. The germline V gene has CDR1 SGHVS and CDR2 FNYEAQ. The CDR3 protein is CASSPGTGGGNTIYF. The DNA of the CDR3 is TGTGCCAGCAGCCCAGGGACAGGGGGCGGAAACACCATATATTTT. Full variable domain (missing parts from reference TRBV7-6 and TRBJ1-3): GAGVSQSPRYKVTKRGQDVALRCDPISGHVSLYWYRQALGQGPEFLTYFNYEAQQDKSGLPNDRFSAERPEGSISTLTIQRTEQRDSAMYRCASSPGTGGGNTIYFGEGSWLTVV.

This clone was seen a single time. V gene TRBV2 combines with J gene TRBJ2-1; 7 nucleotides line up with TRBD2. The J segment lost 3 bases and the V segment lost 4 bases, leaving 3 bases of the junction unmatched. The CDR3 spans 14 residues. Germline loops: CDR1 SNHLY, CDR2 FYNNEI. CDR3 in DNA: TGTGCCAGCAGTGTCCAGCGGGGCTACAATGAGCAGTTCTTC. Translation gives CASSVQRGYNEQFF.

The J gene is TRBJ2-5, the V gene TRBV30; D perhaps matches TRBD2 (5 bases). The V gene lost 5 bases and the J gene lost 1 base, with 17 bases spanning the gap. CDR3 length: 15 residues. Looked up from germline, CDR1 is GTSNPN and CDR2 is SVGIG (reference sequence). For the CDR3, the DNA is TGTGCCTGGCGGACTGCCGGTCTTATCCAAGAGACCCAGTACTTC. Amino acid sequence: CAWRTAGLIQETQYF.

This chain links TRBV28 with TRBJ2-7, with D possibly TRBD2 on 6 matching bases. Trimming left V 6 bases short and J 3 bases short, with 9 bases between. This CDR3 region has 12 residues. CDR1 is MDHEN and CDR2 is SYDVKM in the germline V gene. The CDR3 loop reads CASRGGIYEQYF. CDR3 in DNA: TGTGCCAGCAGAGGAGGGATCTACGAGCAGTACTTC.

This chain joins TRBV7-9 and TRBJ2-5; 15 nucleotides align to TRBD2. The J segment lost 5 bases and the V segment lost 4 bases, leaving 5 bases of the junction unmatched. Germline loops: CDR1 SEHNR, CDR2 FQNEAQ (reference sequence). This CDR3 has 16 amino acids. DNA of the CDR3: TGTGCCAGCAGCTACGGACTAGCGGGAGGGTTGGAGACCCAGTACTTC. Its protein is CASSYGLAGGLETQYF.

V is TRBV2 and J is TRBJ2-1, with 8 bases matching TRBD2. The CDR3 is 16 amino acids. Losses at the gene ends were 7 bases for V and 7 bases for J; bases not matched to a gene: 15. Germline-derived CDR1 and CDR2 are SNHLY and FYNNEI. The CDR3 loop reads CASKGSGVRSGNEQFF. In DNA, the CDR3 is TGTGCCAGCAAAGGTAGCGGGGTGCGCTCGGGGAATGAGCAGTTCTTC.

This chain links TRBV6-5 with TRBJ1-1; 8 nucleotides line up with TRBD1. Losses at the gene ends were 6 bases for V and 5 bases for J; bases not matched to a gene: 8. Germline V gene lookup returns CDR1 MNHEY and CDR2 SVGAGI. This CDR3 spans 14 amino acids. CDR3 residues: CASRNDRGDTEAFF. CDR3 nucleotide sequence: TGTGCCAGCAGGAACGACAGGGGTGATACTGAAGCTTTCTTT.

The J gene is TRBJ1-1, the V gene TRBV11-2; TRBD1 matches 7 bases. Germline-derived CDR1 and CDR2 are SGHAT and FQNNGV. The CDR3 totals 19 residues. V gave up 1 base and J gave up 0 bases; unmatched junction bases: 14. The CDR3 DNA reads TGTGCCAGCAGCTTAGGAAGCTCGGGACAGAGAATCATGAACACTGAAGCTTTCTTT. As protein: CASSLGSSGQRIMNTEAFF.

The J gene is TRBJ1-2, the V gene TRBV9; D call uncertain. Germline values: CDR1 SGDLS, CDR2 YYNGEE. The V gene lost 2 bases and the J gene lost 3 bases, with 14 bases spanning the gap. This CDR3 has 15 amino acids. CDR3 sequence: CASSVLGRLDYGYTF. CDR3 DNA: TGTGCCAGCAGCGTTCTGGGGAGACTTGACTATGGCTACACCTTC.

This chain connects TRBV28 to TRBJ2-1; 8 bases fit TRBD2. The germline V gene encodes CDR1 MDHEN and CDR2 SYDVKM. V lost 6 bases, J lost 4 bases, and 2 bases stayed unmatched. There are 13 residues in the CDR3. The CDR3 DNA sequence: TGTGCCAGCAGCTCGGGAGGGTACAATGAGCAGTTCTTC. Translation gives CASSSGGYNEQFF.

The gene calls are TRBV6-5 and TRBJ1-3, with a tentative D call TRBD1 (6 bases). There are 16 residues in the CDR3. V lost 2 bases and J lost 4, with 15 bases in between. The germline V gene has CDR1 MNHEY and CDR2 SVGAGI. In nucleotides, the CDR3 is TGTGCCAGCAGTTACACAGCAGGGACAATCGGAAACACCATATATTTT. Amino acid sequence: CASSYTAGTIGNTIYF.

The V call is TRBV28, the J call TRBJ1-3, with a weak D call TRBD1 (6 bases). Germline lookup yields CDR1 MDHEN and CDR2 SYDVKM. The CDR3 is made up of 17 amino acids. Trimming removed 6 bases at V and 0 bases at J, with 18 bases between. CDR3: CASSGSLGAISGNTIYF. The CDR3, as DNA: TGTGCCAGCAGCGGCAGCCTGGGGGCGATCTCTGGAAACACCATATATTTT.